This TCR beta chain was sequenced in a study of beta chain features in type 1 diabetes. On this clone itself: Its specificity is not known. Other nucleotide sequences in the sample specify the same CDR3.

Broader study findings: Still unanswered here is whether HLA type influences TCRB rearrangement. High TCR expression in some cells could lead to their over-representation in cDNA sequencing.

V lost 5 bases to trimming and J lost 0 bases, with 10 bases between them. CDR1 and CDR2 from the germline V gene are SQVTM and ANQGSEA. This CDR3 comprises 13 residues. The investigators reverse transcribed all of the isolated RNA, so they sequenced expressed TCRB transcripts. The method was immunoSEQ multiplex PCR; TCRdb's version includes in-frame clones alone and lacks a portion of them. The sample has around 250,000 clones; approximately 14% are singletons. The chain has TRBV29-1 and TRBJ1-1, with D unclear. Sequencing input: naive CD4+ T cells from blood. This TCR was sampled from a woman aged 40 to 50 in good health. The CDR3, as DNA: TGCAGCGTTTCGACGGGATTGAACACTGAAGCTTTCTTT. Translating gives CSVSTGLNTEAFF.